This T cell receptor (beta chain) comes out of a study of cytomegalovirus exposure and HLA in healthy donors. Study outcomes and limitations: Most likely, a cluster of highly shared sequence variants arose as a sequencing artifact.

The PCR employed 60 Vbeta primers together with 13 Jbeta primers. Measured with immunoSEQ multiplex PCR; TCRdb has only the in-frame clones, and not every one. In the table there are fewer than 150,000 clones, 70% to 80% of which are singletons. CDR1 and CDR2 (germline): SGDLS, YYNGEE. With V trimmed by 7 bases and J by 3 bases, 4 bases remained unmatched. This CDR3 has 12 residues. A word on this clone: Its antigen remains unidentified.

Sequencing was carried out using PBMCs. This rearrangement joins TRBV9 to TRBJ2-7; 7 nucleotides agree with TRBD1. This sequence originates from a middle-aged man in good health and CMV-seropositive. CDR3 DNA: TGTGCCAGCGGACGGGACAGCTACGAGCAGTACTTC. As protein: CASGRDSYEQYF.